Below, 18 T cell receptor beta chains from the same sample are listed, as sequenced in a study of cytomegalovirus exposure and HLA in healthy donors. The PCR used 60 Vbeta and 13 Jbeta primers. Profiling relied on immunoSEQ multiplex PCR, and the TCRdb table lists in-frame clones only, not all of them. The sample yields approximately 80,000 clones, around 80% seen once. The sequencing sample was made of PBMCs. Receptors were obtained from a male donor in good health and CMV-seropositive.

This chain connects TRBV30 to TRBJ2-1, with a tentative D call TRBD1 (5 bases). V lost 1 base to trimming and J lost 2 bases, with 9 bases between them. The CDR3 sequence is 14 residues long. Per germline, CDR1 GTSNPN and CDR2 SVGIG (reference sequence). The CDR3 spells CAWSGREAYNEQFF. The DNA for the CDR3 is TGTGCCTGGAGTGGCAGGGAAGCCTACAATGAGCAGTTCTTC.

The rearrangement joins TRBV2 to TRBJ2-3, with 12 bases fitting TRBD2. Trimming cost V 6 bases and J 5 bases; bases outside gene matches: 9. Per the germline V gene, CDR1 is SNHLY and CDR2 is FYNNEI. The CDR3 is 16 amino acids. This CDR3 reads CASRGGLAGGQDTQYF. The CDR3 coding sequence is TGTGCCAGCAGGGGGGGACTAGCGGGTGGCCAAGATACGCAGTATTTT. Drawing the rest from reference TRBV2 and TRBJ2-3, the complete variable domain is EPEVTQTPSHQVTQMGQEVILRCVPISNHLYFYWYRQILGQKVEFLVSFYNNEISEKSEIFDDQFSVERPDGSNFTLKIRSTKLEDSAMYFCASRGGLAGGQDTQYFGPGTRLTVL.

The V and J genes are TRBV11-2 and TRBJ2-1, with 8 bases lining up with TRBD1. CDR3 length equals 16 residues. Germline V gene lookup returns CDR1 SGHAT and CDR2 FQNNGV. The V segment lost 4 bases and the J segment 5 bases; nucleotides outside the gene matches: 10. CDR3 loop: CASSSWTGTLDNEQFF. The CDR3 DNA is TGTGCCAGCAGCTCCTGGACAGGGACGCTTGACAATGAGCAGTTCTTC.

The V gene is TRBV7-9, the J gene TRBJ2-7; TRBD1 aligns across 9 bases. From germline, CDR1 is SEHNR and CDR2 FQNEAQ (reference sequence). The trim removed 0 bases at V and 9 bases at J, leaving 3 bases unmatched. The length of the CDR3 is 13 residues. The CDR3 sequence: CASSLAGTGLQYF. Here the CDR3 DNA reads TGTGCCAGCAGCTTAGCCGGGACAGGGCTGCAGTACTTC.

The chain couples TRBV5-1 to TRBJ2-5; the D gene is possibly TRBD1 (5 bases). Per the germline V gene, CDR1 is SGHRS and CDR2 is YFSETQ. This CDR3 comprises 15 residues. V shed 4 bases and J shed 5 bases, with 18 bases lying between them. The CDR3 region is CASSPEQVLGETQYF. The CDR3 nucleotides are TGCGCCAGCAGCCCGGAACAGGTCCTAGGGGAGACCCAGTACTTC.

The chain couples TRBV28 to TRBJ1-4, with a tentative D call TRBD1 (5 bases). This CDR3 has 17 residues. V gave up 2 bases and J gave up 10 bases, with 23 bases separating them. CDR1 MDHEN and CDR2 SYDVKM come from the germline V gene. The CDR3 is CASSLITSGSLGGKLFF. CDR3 nucleotides: TGTGCCAGCAGTTTAATAACATCCGGGTCCCTCGGGGGAAAACTGTTTTTT.

The chain uses TRBV6-5 and TRBJ2-3; perhaps TRBD2 as D (5 bases). The V gene's germline CDR1 is MNHEY and CDR2 SVGAGI. The V end lost 1 base, the J end lost 0 bases, and 8 bases lay between the germline ends. This CDR3 region has 15 residues. The chain's CDR3 is CASSYLGLSTDTQYF. In nucleotides, the CDR3 is TGTGCCAGCAGTTACTTAGGACTCAGCACAGATACGCAGTATTTT.

The V and J genes are TRBV5-6 and TRBJ1-1; 9 nucleotides agree with TRBD1. The CDR3 totals 16 residues. Trimming removed 4 bases from V and 6 bases from J; junction bases left unmatched: 13. In germline, CDR1 is SGHDT, CDR2 YYEEEE. CDR3 sequence reads: CASSNADRGANAEAFF. In DNA, the CDR3 is TGTGCCAGCAGCAATGCGGACAGGGGAGCTAACGCTGAAGCTTTCTTT.

CDR3 DNA: TGTGCCAGCAGCTCAGGCCCCAATGAGCAGTTCTTC. Its translation is CASSSGPNEQFF. This chain connects TRBV28 to TRBJ2-1, with D unclear. Germline V gene sequence: CDR1 MDHEN, CDR2 SYDVKM. The V end lost 6 bases, the J end lost 6 bases, and 9 bases lay between the germline ends. The CDR3 length is 12 residues.

The rearrangement uses TRBV28 and TRBJ2-7; D might be TRBD2 (5 bases). Germline values: CDR1 MDHEN, CDR2 SYDVKM. The germline V and J ends were trimmed by 2 bases and 3 bases, with 17 bases remaining between them. There are 16 residues in the CDR3. This CDR3 is CASSLQGIMGDYEQYF. The CDR3 DNA reads TGTGCCAGCAGTTTACAAGGGATTATGGGAGACTACGAGCAGTACTTC. The full variable domain, in which reference TRBV28 and TRBJ2-7 provide the parts outside the CDR3, is DVKVTQSSRYLVKRTGEKVFLECVQDMDHENMFWYRQDPGLGLRLIYFSYDVKMKEKGDIPEGYSVSREKKERFSLILESASTNQTSMYLCASSLQGIMGDYEQYFGPGTRLTVT.

The V gene is TRBV21-1, the J gene TRBJ2-7; TRBD2 was called by the table and not checked on the DNA. TRBV21-1 is designated a pseudogene. The CDR3 is 16 amino acids. CDR3 bases: TGTGCCAGCAGCAAAGCACGAGCGGAGAGCTCCTACGAGCAGTACTTC. The encoded protein is CASSKARAESSYEQYF.

J is TRBJ1-2 and V is TRBV28; D is undetermined. V was pared by 3 bases and J by 9 bases, with 11 bases between. Germline V lookup: CDR1 MDHEN, CDR2 SYDVKM. The CDR3 has 12 amino acids. DNA for the CDR3: TGTGCCAGCAGTTTCCCCGGGTTGAGCTACACCTTC. This gives the protein CASSFPGLSYTF.

The gene calls are TRBV7-9 and TRBJ2-7, with 9 bases lining up with TRBD1. Trimming removed 6 bases from V and 5 bases from J; junction bases left unmatched: 14. The germline V gene has CDR1 SEHNR and CDR2 FQNEAQ (reference sequence). This CDR3 has 16 amino acids. The CDR3 spells CASRFPEPGQGHEQYF. CDR3 DNA sequence: TGTGCCAGCAGATTTCCCGAACCGGGACAGGGACACGAGCAGTACTTC. Combining the CDR3 with reference TRBV7-9 and TRBJ2-7 gives the whole variable domain DTGVSQNPRHKITKRGQNVTFRCDPISEHNRLYWYRQTLGQGPEFLTYFQNEAQLEKSRLLSDRFSAERPKGSFSTLEIQRTEQGDSAMYLCASRFPEPGQGHEQYFGPGTRLTVT.

The J gene is TRBJ2-1, the V gene TRBV4-1, with a possible D match to TRBD2 (5 bases). The germline V gene encodes CDR1 MGHRA and CDR2 YSYEKL. Trimming removed 0 bases at V and 7 bases at J, with 10 bases between. The CDR3 length is 14 residues. Written as DNA, the CDR3 is TGCGCCAGCAGCCAAGACCCAGCGGCAAATGAGCAGTTCTTC. This gives the protein CASSQDPAANEQFF.

The chain joins TRBV9 to TRBJ1-4; D gene ambiguous. V was clipped by 0 bases and J by 0 bases, with 3 bases between them. Germline CDR1 reads SGDLS; CDR2 reads YYNGEE. The CDR3 loop spans 14 amino acids. As DNA, the CDR3 is TGTGCCAGCAGCGTAGGCGCAACTAATGAAAAACTGTTTTTT. This codes for CASSVGATNEKLFF.

The chain links TRBV10-2 to TRBJ2-3, with TRBD2 identical over 9 bases. V trimming: 6 bases; J trimming: 4 bases; junction bases outside the gene matches: 11. This CDR3 is 16 amino acids long. Germline lookup yields CDR1 WSHSY and CDR2 SAAADI. The CDR3 loop is CASSLLSGSVSDTQYF. CDR3 DNA: TGCGCCAGCAGCCTACTTAGCGGGAGTGTCTCAGATACGCAGTATTTT.

The chain is built from TRBV9 and TRBJ2-3, with 8 nucleotides matching TRBD2. Germline values: CDR1 SGDLS, CDR2 YYNGEE. The CDR3 is 16 amino acids. V shed 0 bases, J shed 2 bases, and the junction held 5 bases outside the gene matches. The CDR3, as DNA: TGTGCCAGCAGCGTAGCTATAGCGGGAAACACAGATACGCAGTATTTT. This codes for CASSVAIAGNTDTQYF. The variable domain in full, with the rest retrieved from reference TRBV9 and TRBJ2-3, is DSGVTQTPKHLITATGQRVTLRCSPRSGDLSVYWYQQSLDQGLQFLIQYYNGEERAKGNILERFSAQQFPDLHSELNLSSLELGDSALYFCASSVAIAGNTDTQYFGPGTRLTVL.

By sample share, this clone is medium-sized. V and J are TRBV5-5 and TRBJ1-2; 7 bases match TRBD1. Germline V gives CDR1 SGHKS, CDR2 YYEKEE (reference sequence). This CDR3 is built from 13 residues. V dropped 6 bases and J dropped 2; count of bases not matched to a gene: 4. The CDR3: CASNMDRNYGYTF. The CDR3 DNA follows: TGTGCCAGCAACATGGACAGGAACTATGGCTACACCTTC.